This TCR beta chain was profiled in a study of blood T cell repertoires in COVID-19. The protocol was immunoSEQ multiplex PCR, while the TCRdb copy is restricted to in-frame clones and leaves out a portion. The sample includes fewer than 500,000 clones, roughly nine tenths seen only once; the top ten take 0.65% to 0.9%. Germline CDR1 reads LNHDA; CDR2 reads SQIVND (reference sequence). The CDR3 sequence is 14 residues long. Trimming pared 4 bases from V and 4 bases from J, leaving 13 bases between. The J gene is TRBJ1-2, the V gene TRBV19; D gene unclear. The specimen sequenced was PBMCs or T cells enriched from blood (not recorded which). The sequence derives from a woman between 18 and 30 years old who had recovered from COVID-19. CDR3 region: CASSTPQAGYGYTF. The DNA for the CDR3 is TGTGCCAGTAGTACTCCTCAAGCGGGCTATGGCTACACCTTC.